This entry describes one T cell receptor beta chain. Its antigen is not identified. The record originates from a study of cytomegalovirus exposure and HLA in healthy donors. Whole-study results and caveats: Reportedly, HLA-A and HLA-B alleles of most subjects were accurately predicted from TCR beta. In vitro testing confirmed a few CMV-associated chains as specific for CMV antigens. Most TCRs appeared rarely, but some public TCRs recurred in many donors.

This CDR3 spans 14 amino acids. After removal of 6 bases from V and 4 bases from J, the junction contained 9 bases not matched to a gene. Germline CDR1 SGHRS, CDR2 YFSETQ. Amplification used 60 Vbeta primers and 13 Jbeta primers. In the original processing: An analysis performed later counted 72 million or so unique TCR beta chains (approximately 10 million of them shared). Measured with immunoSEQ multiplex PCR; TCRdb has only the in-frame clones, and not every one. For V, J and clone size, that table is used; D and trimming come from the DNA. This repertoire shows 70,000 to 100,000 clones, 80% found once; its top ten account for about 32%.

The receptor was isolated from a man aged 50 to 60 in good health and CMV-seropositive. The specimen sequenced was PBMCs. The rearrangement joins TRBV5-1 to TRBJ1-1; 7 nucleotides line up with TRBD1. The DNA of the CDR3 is TGCGCCAGCACGAAGACAGGGAAGGGCACTGAAGCTTTCTTT. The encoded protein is CASTKTGKGTEAFF.